The clone carrying this T cell receptor beta chain showed up many times. The V gene lost 0 bases and the J gene lost 7 bases, with 18 bases spanning the gap. Germline CDR1 and CDR2: GTSNPN and SVGIG (reference sequence). The CDR3 has 15 residues. The entry originates in a study of T cells after yellow fever vaccination. TCRdb passed the 5' RACE reads through MiXCR, listing each CDR3 protein once. The repertoire consists of 150,000 or so distinct CDR3 sequences, with approximately 6.8% occurring once and the leading ten covering 2.5%. The sequence derives from a man aged 18 to 29 who received the YFV17D yellow fever vaccine. The source was CD4+ T cells sorted from PBMCs, collected about 5 days after the first yellow fever vaccination. The chain has TRBV30 and TRBJ1-2; a weak D match, TRBD1 (6 bases). The CDR3 reads CAWSVHSRGYGGYTF. CDR3 DNA: TGTGCCTGGAGTGTACACAGTAGGGGGTACGGTGGCTACACCTTC.